These 15 T cell receptor beta chains came from one sample sequenced in a study of regulatory T cells in long-lasting Graves disease. Construction of the TCR beta libraries employed iRepertoire HTBI primers in conjunction with Arm-PCR of CDR3 regions. TCRdb reprocessed the multiplex PCR reads via MiXCR and lists one record per CDR3 protein. This sample has about 430,000 distinct CDR3 sequences, with approximately 22% found just once. Time point indicated: persistent/refractory GD, antithyroid drugs over 5 years with positive TRAb. There was RNA extracted from PBMCs, and the TCR library was made from it. Source: peripheral blood mononuclear cells (PBMCs), taken when the disease was refractory, from a patient treated with antithyroid drugs. These receptor sequences come from a female donor with Graves disease.

The sample holds many counts of this clonotype. The J gene is TRBJ2-7, the V gene TRBV2; D may be TRBD1 or TRBD2 (5 bases each). Germline values: CDR1 SNHLY, CDR2 FYNNEI. V lost 4 bases, J lost 2 bases, and 12 bases lay in between. There are 14 residues in the CDR3. The CDR3 DNA reads as TGTGCCAGCAGTGGAGGGGATCCCCCCTACGAGCAGTACTTC. As protein: CASSGGDPPYEQYF.

There are many counts of this clonotype. This chain joins TRBV7-8 and TRBJ1-2, with a tentative D call TRBD1 (5 bases). This CDR3 has 14 residues. Looked up from germline, CDR1 is SGHVS and CDR2 is FQNEAQ. Trimming removed 5 bases at V and 9 bases at J, with 19 bases between. CDR3 DNA: TGTGCCAGCAGCAATTACAGGTCCGACTTCAGCTACACCTTC. This gives the protein CASSNYRSDFSYTF.

This clonotype occurred many times. This rearrangement joins TRBV5-6 to TRBJ2-5; the D is unclear. In germline, CDR1 is SGHDT, CDR2 YYEEEE. The V gene lost 2 bases and the J gene lost 7 bases, with 12 bases spanning the gap. The CDR3 is 13 residues long. This CDR3 is CASSFFGPGTQYF. CDR3 nucleotide sequence: TGTGCCAGCAGCTTCTTTGGCCCGGGGACCCAGTACTTC.

V is TRBV6-1 and J is TRBJ1-1; D is unclear. CDR3 length equals 14 residues. Germline CDR1 MNHNS, CDR2 SASEGT. V dropped 6 bases and J dropped 1 base, with 12 bases sitting between them. The CDR3 DNA follows: TGTGCCAGCAGCCTTTATACGCCGAACACTGAAGCTTTCTTT. Its translation is CASSLYTPNTEAFF.

This clonotype was observed at least ten times. The V gene is TRBV28, the J gene TRBJ1-2; TRBD1 matches at 10 bases. The CDR3 extends over 13 amino acids. Germline V gene sequence: CDR1 MDHEN, CDR2 SYDVKM. Unmatched junction bases numbered 3, after V lost 3 bases and J lost 8 bases. CDR3 DNA: TGTGCCAGCAGTTTGGGACAGGGGTGGGGCTACACCTTC. This codes for CASSLGQGWGYTF.

This clonotype occurred many times. This chain connects TRBV6-5 to TRBJ1-1, with D possibly matching TRBD1 (5 bases). Trimming left V 2 bases short and J 2 bases short, with 9 bases between. CDR3 length: 14 amino acids. Germline V gives CDR1 MNHEY, CDR2 SVGAGI. CDR3 amino acids: CASSYDRGNTEAFF. Here the CDR3 DNA reads TGTGCCAGCAGTTACGATAGGGGAAACACTGAAGCTTTCTTT.

This clonotype was observed many times. The chain couples TRBV27 to TRBJ2-5; 12 nucleotides align to TRBD2. V trimming: 6 bases; J trimming: 3 bases; junction bases outside the gene matches: 2. This CDR3 has 14 residues. In germline, CDR1 is MNHEY, CDR2 SMNVEV (reference sequence). In DNA form, the CDR3 reads TGTGCCAGCAGACTAGCGGGAGGTAAAGAGACCCAGTACTTC. Protein sequence: CASRLAGGKETQYF.

The J gene is TRBJ2-1, the V gene TRBV28; 11 bases match TRBD2. Per the germline V gene, CDR1 is MDHEN and CDR2 is SYDVKM. This CDR3 spans 15 amino acids. Trimming at V came to 5 bases and at J to 5 bases, leaving 5 bases not matched to a gene. Here the CDR3 DNA reads TGTGCCAGCAGTCCGGGACTAGCGGTTCACAATGAGCAGTTCTTC. Translated, it gives CASSPGLAVHNEQFF.

This clonotype was detected a few times. This chain connects TRBV13 to TRBJ1-3; D gene unclear. The V end lost 0 bases, the J end lost 0 bases, and 12 bases lay between the germline ends. The CDR3 extends over 17 amino acids. Germline loops: CDR1 PRHDT, CDR2 FYEKMQ (reference sequence). The CDR3, as DNA: TGTGCCAGCAGCTTAGGGGGGATGGCCCACTCTGGAAACACCATATATTTT. Amino acids: CASSLGGMAHSGNTIYF.

This clonotype was seen repeatedly, ten times or more. The CDR3 nucleotides read TGCAGTGCTAGCGGACTAAACACCGGGGAGCTGTTTTTT. As protein: CSASGLNTGELFF. The rearrangement joins TRBV20-1 to TRBJ2-2; D is perhaps TRBD2 (6 bases). There are 13 residues in the CDR3. Germline V gene sequence: CDR1 DFQATT, CDR2 SNEGSKA (reference sequence). V dropped 3 bases and J dropped 2 bases, with 7 bases sitting between them.

V and J are TRBV28 and TRBJ2-1, with 10 bases lining up with TRBD2. This CDR3 is built from 19 residues. V lost 5 bases, J lost 3 bases, and 16 bases stayed unmatched. From germline, CDR1 is MDHEN and CDR2 SYDVKM. CDR3 nucleotides: TGTGCCAGCAGTCCTTCCGGACTAGCGGAAGCCTTAAACTACAATGAGCAGTTCTTC. This gives the protein CASSPSGLAEALNYNEQFF.

The rearrangement uses TRBV7-2 and TRBJ2-2; 7 bases align to TRBD1. This CDR3 contains 19 residues. Trimming removed 4 bases from V and 3 bases from J; junction bases left unmatched: 17. Germline CDR1 reads SGHTA; CDR2 reads FQGNSA. The CDR3 region is CASSSGYAQGVLYTGELFF. CDR3 bases: TGTGCCAGCAGCTCCGGATACGCTCAGGGGGTTCTGTACACCGGGGAGCTGTTTTTT. The full variable domain, in which reference TRBV7-2 and TRBJ2-2 provide the parts outside the CDR3, is GAGVSQSPSNKVTEKGKDVELRCDPISGHTALYWYRQSLGQGLEFLIYFQGNSAPDKSGLPSDRFSAERTGGSVSTLTIQRTQQEDSAVYLCASSSGYAQGVLYTGELFFGEGSRLTVL.

This clonotype was seen ten or more times. The chain couples TRBV25-1 to TRBJ2-7; 7 nucleotides align to TRBD2. This CDR3 spans 13 amino acids. The junction had 1 base not matched to a gene; V was cut back by 3 bases and J by 2 bases. CDR1 and CDR2 from the germline V gene are MGHDK and SYGVNS. DNA for the CDR3: TGTGCCAGCAGTGAGAGCGGGACCTACGAGCAGTACTTC. Protein: CASSESGTYEQYF.

This clonotype has just a few counts. This may be a read error, as it is one base from a much larger clone. The V call is TRBV2, the J call TRBJ1-2; D uncertain. The V end was cut by 7 bases, the J end by 5 bases, with 20 bases between. The CDR3 extends over 15 amino acids. Germline CDR1 reads SNHLY; CDR2 reads FYNNEI. The CDR3 DNA reads as TGTGCCAGCAACTTCCCGGGGAGTGTGAATTATGGCTACACCTTC. Encoded protein: CASNFPGSVNYGYTF. Looking up the rest from reference TRBV2 and TRBJ1-2 gives the full variable domain: EPEVTQTPSHQVTQMGQEVILRCVPISNHLYFYWYRQILGQKVEFLVSFYNNEISEKSEIFDDQFSVERPDGSNFTLKIRSTKLEDSAMYFCASNFPGSVNYGYTFGSGTRLTVV.

This clonotype appeared many times. This rearrangement joins TRBV28 to TRBJ1-3; D gene uncertain. The CDR3 has 15 residues. Trimming took 7 bases from V and 0 from J, leaving 13 bases between them. The germline gives CDR1 MDHEN, CDR2 SYDVKM. The CDR3 DNA reads as TGTGCCAGCACCCGAGGTCCGTTCTCTGGAAACACCATATATTTT. Amino acid sequence: CASTRGPFSGNTIYF.